This TCR beta chain was retrieved from a study of naive and memory T cell subsets (TCRdb year 2017). Describing the broader study: The study applied an open-source, UMI-based TCR alpha and beta sequencing pipeline to sorted naive and memory peripheral blood T cell subsets. Complete agreement was observed between the functional CMV T cell responses and the IgG serology results. RNA was DNase-treated and reverse transcribed with TCR constant-region primers, mostly using SuperScript III. Broad study findings and their caveats: The repertoire findings for the naive and memory subsets could not be validated against a ground truth, as none was available. RNA-based TCR counts may be affected by expression changes linked to T cell activation and differentiation. A few larger clonotypes were found in naive repertoires, especially CD8, and these larger clonotypes were possibly memory cells re-expressing CD45RA. A clonotype was defined as a single alpha or beta chain sequence rather than as a paired alpha/beta receptor. TCR abundance followed a power law whose exponent differed between naive and memory subsets but was consistent across the three individuals. Following error correction, more than 95% of naive TCR sequences occurred only once, which made naive abundance distributions much steeper than those of memory subsets. In both CD4 and CD8 cells, the Gini index increased while Shannon and inverse Simpson diversity decreased from naive through CM, EM and EMRA.

Library preparation employed UMI-ligation and nested PCR. The beta constant-region primer consisted of an equimolar mixture of two oligonucleotides that together covered TRBC1 and TRBC2. The ligated cDNA went through four rounds of PCR with nested alpha and beta constant-region primers together with the SP2 primer. A single-stranded oligonucleotide containing the SP2 primer and a 12-nucleotide UMI was joined to the 3' end of the cDNA by T4 RNA ligase 1. Incubation of the ligation reaction was carried out at 16 degrees C for 20-24 hours. PCR2 was typically performed as a SYBR Green qPCR and was stopped at a predetermined threshold so that over-amplification was prevented. All purifications after the first were performed with Agencourt AMPure XP magnetic beads. Library quantification was done by Qubit, followed by a TapeStation check on which the main peak was expected at around 650 bp. The pooled libraries were sequenced on an Illumina MiSeq using v2 2x251 paired-end kits, which usually yielded roughly 0.95-2.2 million reads per sample. Each sample was pooled at about 4.3 nM, and roughly 5-7% PhiX was included to help cluster recognition. In the source study's methods: FASTQ reads processed by Demultiplexor were assigned V and J genes by Decombinator through tag matching that tolerated a single base-pair mismatch. Collapsinator used UMIs to correct both sequencing errors and frequency errors arising from PCR heterogeneity. CDR3Translator translated TCRs and extracted CDR3s from the conserved cysteine to the FGXG phenylalanine, flagging non-productive sequences. Gini, Shannon entropy and inverse Simpson indices were calculated on repertoires that had been subsampled to equal numbers of UMI-defined TCRs. Power-law fits to clonotype abundance distributions were performed by maximum likelihood within the linear range. For one naive CD8 sample, the pipeline and MIGEC produced similar UMI counts, unique TCR numbers and clonal distributions. One analysis removed from the naive repertoire any naive TCRs that were also present in any memory subset from the same donor. The repertoires were searched for about 7,300 CMV-associated CDR3 sequences that had been compiled from VDJdb and a published dataset. TCRdb redid the processing of the public reads, applying fastp at Q25 and MiXCR, and retained in-frame beta chains. Each entry merges the rows of one CDR3 protein and shows their most common DNA and genes. What appears here as the V and J calls and clone size reflects TCRdb's work, not the paper's. The sample profile shows about 150,000 distinct CDR3 sequences; 22% of them were found once. About 0.11% of the sample is taken by the ten largest.

Separate amplification of TCR alpha and beta chain libraries was performed from the second PCR step onward. To determine each donor's CMV status, fresh PBMCs were stimulated overnight with CMV viral lysate, and IFNgamma production from CD4+ T cells was then assessed. CD4 T cells were positively selected with Miltenyi beads, followed by positive selection of CD8 T cells from the CD4-negative fraction. Cells were stained for CD3, CD4, CD8, CD45RA, CD27 and a live/dead dye and were sorted on a BD Aria II into four subsets based on CD45RA and CD27. Three healthy volunteers provided blood, and each donor's sample was split into CD4 and CD8 T cells and then further divided into four differentiation subsets. About 130 ml of peripheral blood was collected from each donor, and PBMC were isolated by Ficoll-Paque PLUS density-gradient centrifugation. The sorted cells were lysed in RLT buffer, after which RNA was extracted using a Qiagen RNeasy kit and kept at -80 degrees C.

About this clonotype itself: Its antigen has not been determined. No base-level quality is on record; no much larger clone is a single base apart.

Sequencing was done on a sample of naive CD4+ T cells from blood. The sample's cell subset or site label is to be understood as: naive T cells, CD45RA high CD27+. The TCR comes from a human donor in good health.

The DNA sequence is TGCAGCGTTAATACAGGCCGCCGGCTGAACAATGAGCAGTTCTTC. Translated, it gives CSVNTGRRLNNEQFF. In this chain, TRBV29-1 is recombined with TRBJ2-1, with a tentative D gene TRBD1 over 5 matching bases. Taken from cysteine to phenylalanine, the CDR3 has 15 residues. The DNA shown is the 45-base CDR3, in frame from base 1. Relative to germline, V is 5 bases shorter and J is 5 bases shorter, with 19 bases between their ends. The CDR1 and CDR2 encoded by the germline V gene are SQVTM and ANQGSEA.